This T cell receptor (beta chain) was sequenced for a study of blood T cell repertoires in COVID-19. Study information: Sources were T cells, B-cell-depleted T cells, or PBMCs; the material itself was cDNA or gDNA.

In this sample, this clone turned up a few times. Germline V gives CDR1 MNHNS, CDR2 SASEGT. The CDR3 spans 15 residues. V gave up 0 bases and J gave up 2 bases; unmatched junction bases: 4. As originally analysed: Amplifying reference gene primers gave estimates of nucleated cell counts. TCRdb's table, derived via immunoSEQ multiplex PCR, lists solely in-frame clones and lacks some. The D gene and trimming were derived from the DNA, and the V and J assignments and clone size from that table. The data show around 160,000 clones, around 87% seen once. J is TRBJ2-7 and V is TRBV6-1, with 7 nucleotides matching TRBD1. This receptor was identified in a man aged 80 or over with acute or convalescent COVID-19. Sequenced input: peripheral blood. The CDR3 DNA sequence: TGTGCCAGCAGTGAAGCCACAGGGGACCCCTACGAGCAGTACTTC. It is translated as CASSEATGDPYEQYF.